A selection of T cell receptor beta chains follows, all from one sample in a study of shared clonotypes between healthy human individuals. The table came from immunoSEQ multiplex PCR; TCRdb's copy has only in-frame clones and leaves some out. The data show about 2.1 million clones, over 85% seen once. The sequenced sample consisted of naive CD8+ T cells from PBMCs. These receptors all stem from a young man in good health. Some clones in this sample may be carry-over from other donors' samples. CDR3s include the opening cysteine and the closing phenylalanine or tryptophan. Each record gives: CDR3 length, D gene, clone size, J gene, V gene, CDR3 protein, CDR3 DNA. D genes are given only for firm matches. A clone size is listed for some rows: how often the clone was seen (once, few, many), or a class if it is expanded.

15 - once TRBJ2-5 TRBV14 CASSPYSAFMSTQYF TGTGCCAGCAGTCCCTATAGCGCCTTCATGTCGACCCAGTACTTC
16 - - TRBJ2-1 TRBV4-3 CASSQDGRDTYNEQFF TGCGCCAGCAGCCAAGATGGGCGGGACACTTACAATGAGCAGTTCTTC
15 TRBD1 - TRBJ2-1 TRBV2 CASSQRQGIYNEQFF TGTGCCAGCAGCCAGAGACAGGGGATATACAATGAGCAGTTCTTC
15 TRBD2 - TRBJ2-3 TRBV5-4 CASSLAGGPVDTQYF TGTGCCAGCAGCCTAGCGGGAGGGCCCGTAGATACGCAGTATTTT
13 - - TRBJ2-7 TRBV7-9 CASSRAPAYEQYF TGTGCCAGCAGCCGCGCCCCGGCCTACGAGCAGTACTTC
18 TRBD1 - TRBJ2-3 TRBV5-6 CASSFSAGGGWSTDTQYF TGTGCCAGCAGCTTTTCCGCAGGGGGCGGGTGGAGCACAGATACGCAGTATTTT
13 - - TRBJ2-2 TRBV6-5 CASKGAYTGELFF TGTGCCAGCAAAGGGGCGTATACCGGGGAGCTGTTTTTT
12 - once TRBJ2-1 TRBV6-5 CASSYWRGEQFF TGTGCCAGCAGTTACTGGCGGGGTGAGCAGTTCTTC
13 - - TRBJ1-1 TRBV9 CASSSRANTEAFF TGTGCCAGCAGCTCCAGGGCGAACACTGAAGCTTTCTTT
20 TRBD1 - TRBJ2-5 TRBV13 CASSLVPWKGGQGDPETQYF TGTGCCAGCAGCTTAGTCCCATGGAAAGGGGGCCAGGGAGATCCAGAGACCCAGTACTTC
16 - - TRBJ2-5 TRBV9 CASSVSFATVGETQYF TGTGCCAGCAGCGTATCCTTCGCGACGGTGGGGGAGACCCAGTACTTC
15 TRBD1 - TRBJ1-2 TRBV27 CASSIRTGANYGYTF TGTGCCAGCAGTATCCGGACAGGAGCTAACTATGGCTACACCTTC
17 - once TRBJ1-1 TRBV9 CASSVREGPRMNTEAFF TGTGCCAGCAGCGTACGCGAGGGTCCCAGAATGAACACTGAAGCTTTCTTT
18 TRBD1 - TRBJ1-1 TRBV19 CASTKLTVRDREGTEAFF TGTGCCAGTACTAAACTCACGGTCCGGGACAGGGAAGGGACTGAAGCTTTCTTT
15 - - TRBJ2-3 TRBV2 CASSIPTIDTDTQYF TGTGCCAGCTCCATCCCCACTATAGACACAGATACGCAGTATTTT
12 - few TRBJ1-1 TRBV28 CASREGNTEAFF TGTGCCAGCAGAGAGGGGAACACTGAAGCTTTCTTT
13 - - TRBJ2-2 TRBV6-5 CASSRQNTGELFF TGTGCCAGCTCTCGGCAAAACACCGGGGAGCTGTTTTTT
14 - - TRBJ1-3 TRBV2 CATDKPNSGNTIYF TGTGCCACAGACAAGCCGAACTCTGGAAACACCATATATTTT
14 - - TRBJ1-1 TRBV5-1 CASSFTGLNTEAFF TGCGCCAGCAGCTTCACAGGCCTGAACACTGAAGCTTTCTTT
15 TRBD2 - TRBJ2-7 TRBV27 CASSWTSGNSYEQYF TGTGCCAGCAGCTGGACTAGCGGGAACTCCTACGAGCAGTACTTC
12 TRBD1 few TRBJ1-2 TRBV15 CATSIQGDGYTF TGTGCCACCAGCATTCAGGGGGACGGCTACACCTTC
15 TRBD2 - TRBJ2-7 TRBV11-2 CASSQDAGGAREQYF TGTGCCAGCAGCCAAGACGCGGGGGGCGCGAGGGAGCAGTACTTC